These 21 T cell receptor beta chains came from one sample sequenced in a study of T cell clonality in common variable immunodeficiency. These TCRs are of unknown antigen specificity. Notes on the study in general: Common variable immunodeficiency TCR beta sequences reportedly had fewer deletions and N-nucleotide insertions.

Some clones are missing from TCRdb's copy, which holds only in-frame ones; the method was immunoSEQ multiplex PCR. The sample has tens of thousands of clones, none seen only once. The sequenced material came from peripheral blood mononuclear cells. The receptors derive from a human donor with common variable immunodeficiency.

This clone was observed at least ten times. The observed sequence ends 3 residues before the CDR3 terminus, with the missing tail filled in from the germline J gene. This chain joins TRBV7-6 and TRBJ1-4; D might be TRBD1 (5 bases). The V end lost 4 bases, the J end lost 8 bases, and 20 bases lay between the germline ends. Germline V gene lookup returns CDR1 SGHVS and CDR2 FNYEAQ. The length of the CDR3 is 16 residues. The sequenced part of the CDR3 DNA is TGTGCCAGCAGCTCGAGGGAGTACAGGTTCGCCGAAAAA. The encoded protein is CASSSREYRFAEK. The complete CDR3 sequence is CASSSREYRFAEKLFF.

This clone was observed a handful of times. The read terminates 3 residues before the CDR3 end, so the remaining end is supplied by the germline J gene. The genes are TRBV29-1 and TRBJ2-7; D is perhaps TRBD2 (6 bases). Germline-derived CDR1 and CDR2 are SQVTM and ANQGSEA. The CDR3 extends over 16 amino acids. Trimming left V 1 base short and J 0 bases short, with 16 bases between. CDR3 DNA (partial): TGCAGCGTTGAAGTAAAAGGAGGGGAAAACTCCTACGAG. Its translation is CSVEVKGGENSYE. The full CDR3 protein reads CSVEVKGGENSYEQYF.

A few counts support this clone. The CDR3: CASSPRSGSLSYNEQFF. The sequenced CDR3 bases are TGTGCCAGTAGCCCGCGTAGCGGGAGTCTCTCCTACAATGAG. This rearrangement joins TRBV19 to TRBJ2-1; 9 bases are shared with TRBD2. The CDR3 is cut off 3 residues early in the read; its end comes from the germline J gene. J was trimmed by 0 bases and V by 6 bases; bases with no gene match: 9. Germline lookup yields CDR1 LNHDA and CDR2 SQIVND (reference sequence). The CDR3 length is 17 residues.

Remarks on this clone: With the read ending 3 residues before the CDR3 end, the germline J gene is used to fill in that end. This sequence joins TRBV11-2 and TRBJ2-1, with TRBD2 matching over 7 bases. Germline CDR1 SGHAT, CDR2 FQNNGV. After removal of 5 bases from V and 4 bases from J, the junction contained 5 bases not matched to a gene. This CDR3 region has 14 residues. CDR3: CASSARTSYNEQFF. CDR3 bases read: TGTGCCAGCAGCGCTAGGACTAGTTACAATGAG.

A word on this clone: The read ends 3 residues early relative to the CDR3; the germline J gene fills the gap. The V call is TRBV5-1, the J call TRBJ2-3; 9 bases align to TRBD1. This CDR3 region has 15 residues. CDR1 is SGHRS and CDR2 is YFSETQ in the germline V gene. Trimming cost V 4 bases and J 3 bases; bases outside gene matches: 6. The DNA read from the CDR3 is TGCGCCAGCAGCATGGGACAGGGCCCAACAGATACG. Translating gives CASSMGQGPTDT. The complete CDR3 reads CASSMGQGPTDTQYF.

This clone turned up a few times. The sequenced part of the CDR3 DNA is TGTGCCTGGAGCAGCGGTACAGGGGGATCACCC. Amino acid sequence: CAWSSGTGGSP. The full CDR3 is CAWSSGTGGSPLHF. The gene calls are TRBV30 and TRBJ1-6, with 8 nucleotides matching TRBD1. The read terminates 3 residues before the CDR3 end, so the remaining end is supplied by the germline J gene. V gave up 3 bases and J gave up 10 bases; unmatched junction bases: 8. Germline V CDR1 and CDR2: GTSNPN, SVGIG (reference sequence). This CDR3 comprises 14 residues.

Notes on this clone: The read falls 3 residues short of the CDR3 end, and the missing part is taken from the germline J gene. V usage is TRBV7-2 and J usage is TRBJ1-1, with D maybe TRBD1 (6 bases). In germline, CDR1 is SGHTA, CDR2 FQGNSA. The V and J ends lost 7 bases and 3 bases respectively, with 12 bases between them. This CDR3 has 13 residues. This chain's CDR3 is CASNQGGDTEAFF. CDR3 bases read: TGTGCCAGCAACCAAGGGGGGGACACTGAA.

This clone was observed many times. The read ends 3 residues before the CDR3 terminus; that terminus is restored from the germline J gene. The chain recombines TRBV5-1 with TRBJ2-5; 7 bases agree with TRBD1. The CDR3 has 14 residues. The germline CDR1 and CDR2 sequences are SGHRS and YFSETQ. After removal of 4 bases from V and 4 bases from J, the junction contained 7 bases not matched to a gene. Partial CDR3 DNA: TGCGCCAGCAGCCTTGACAGGGTTAGAGAGACC. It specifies CASSLDRVRET. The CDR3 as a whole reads CASSLDRVRETQYF.

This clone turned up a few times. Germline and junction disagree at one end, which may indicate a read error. CDR3 DNA, as far as it was read: TGTGCCAGCAGGAACGATGGGACAGGCAAGCAGCCC. It translates to CASRNDGTGKQP. The whole CDR3 sequence reads CASRNDGTGKQPQHF. The chain carries TRBV7-9 and TRBJ1-5, with TRBD1 matching over 8 bases. Coverage ceases 3 residues before the CDR3 finishes, and the germline J gene fills in the end. Germline CDR1 reads SEHNR; CDR2 reads FQNEAQ (reference sequence). This CDR3 has 15 amino acids.

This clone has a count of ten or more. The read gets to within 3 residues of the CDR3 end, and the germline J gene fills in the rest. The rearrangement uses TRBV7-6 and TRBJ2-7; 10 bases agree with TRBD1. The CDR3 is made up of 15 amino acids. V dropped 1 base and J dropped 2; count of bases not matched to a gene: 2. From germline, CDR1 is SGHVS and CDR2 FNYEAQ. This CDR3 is CASSLEGTGAYEQYF. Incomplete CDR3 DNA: TGTGCCAGCAGCTTAGAAGGGACAGGGGCCTACGAG.

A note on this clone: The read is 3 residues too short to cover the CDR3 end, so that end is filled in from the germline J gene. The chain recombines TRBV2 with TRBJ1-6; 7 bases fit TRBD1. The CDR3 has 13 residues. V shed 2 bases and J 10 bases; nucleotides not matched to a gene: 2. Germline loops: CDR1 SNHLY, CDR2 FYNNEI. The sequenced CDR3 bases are TGTGCCAGCAGTGAAACAGGGGAGTCACCC. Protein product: CASSETGESP. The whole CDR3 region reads CASSETGESPLHF.

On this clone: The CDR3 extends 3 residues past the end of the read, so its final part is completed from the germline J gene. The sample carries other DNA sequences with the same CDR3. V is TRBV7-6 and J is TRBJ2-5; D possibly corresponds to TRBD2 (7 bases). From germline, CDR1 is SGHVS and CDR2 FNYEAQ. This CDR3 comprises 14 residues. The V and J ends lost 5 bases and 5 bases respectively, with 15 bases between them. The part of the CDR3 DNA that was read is TGTGCCAGCAGCACCTGGGGGGGGCTGGAGACC. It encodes CASSTWGGLET. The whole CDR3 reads CASSTWGGLETQYF.

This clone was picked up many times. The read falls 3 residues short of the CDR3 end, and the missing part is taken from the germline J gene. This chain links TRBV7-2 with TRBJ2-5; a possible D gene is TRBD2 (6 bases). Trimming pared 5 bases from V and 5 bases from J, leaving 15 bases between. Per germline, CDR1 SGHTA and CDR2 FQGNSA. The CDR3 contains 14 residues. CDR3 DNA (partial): TGTGCCAGCAGCCCGGCGGGGATTCGGGAGACC. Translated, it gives CASSPAGIRET. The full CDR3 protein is CASSPAGIRETQYF.

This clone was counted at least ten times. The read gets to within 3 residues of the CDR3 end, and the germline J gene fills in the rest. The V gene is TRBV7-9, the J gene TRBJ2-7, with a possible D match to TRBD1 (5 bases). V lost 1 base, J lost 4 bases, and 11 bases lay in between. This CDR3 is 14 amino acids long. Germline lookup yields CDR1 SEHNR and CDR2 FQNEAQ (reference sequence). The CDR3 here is CASSLDPRDYEQYF. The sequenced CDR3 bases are TGTGCCAGCAGCTTAGATCCCAGGGATTACGAG.

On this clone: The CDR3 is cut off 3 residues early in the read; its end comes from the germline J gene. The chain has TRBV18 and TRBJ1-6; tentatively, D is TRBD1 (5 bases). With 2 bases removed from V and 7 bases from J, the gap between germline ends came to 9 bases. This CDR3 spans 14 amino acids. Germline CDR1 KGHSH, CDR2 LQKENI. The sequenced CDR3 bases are TGTGCCAGCTCACCAGAGACAGTAAATTCACCC. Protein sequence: CASSPETVNSP. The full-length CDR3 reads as CASSPETVNSPLHF. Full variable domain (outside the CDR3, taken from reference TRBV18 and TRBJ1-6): NAGVMQNPRHLVRRRGQEARLRCSPMKGHSHVYWYRQLPEEGLKFMVYLQKENIIDESGMPKERFSAEFPKEGPSILRIQQVVRGDSAAYFCASSPETVNSPLHFGNGTRLTVT.

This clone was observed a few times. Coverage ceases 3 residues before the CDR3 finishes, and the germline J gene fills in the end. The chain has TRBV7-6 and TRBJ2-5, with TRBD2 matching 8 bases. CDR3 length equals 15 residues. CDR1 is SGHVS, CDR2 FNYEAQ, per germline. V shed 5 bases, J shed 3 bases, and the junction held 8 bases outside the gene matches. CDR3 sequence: CASSRTSSPKETQYF. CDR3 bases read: TGTGCCAGCAGCAGGACTAGCAGCCCGAAAGAGACC.

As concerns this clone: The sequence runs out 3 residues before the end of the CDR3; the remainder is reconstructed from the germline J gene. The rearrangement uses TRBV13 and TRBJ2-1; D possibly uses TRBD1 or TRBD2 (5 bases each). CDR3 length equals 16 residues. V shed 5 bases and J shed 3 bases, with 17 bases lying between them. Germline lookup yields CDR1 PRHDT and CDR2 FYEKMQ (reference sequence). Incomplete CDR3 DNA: TGTGCCAGCAGCCCCCCGGGAACAAGGGGCTACAATGAG. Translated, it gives CASSPPGTRGYNE. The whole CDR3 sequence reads CASSPPGTRGYNEQFF.

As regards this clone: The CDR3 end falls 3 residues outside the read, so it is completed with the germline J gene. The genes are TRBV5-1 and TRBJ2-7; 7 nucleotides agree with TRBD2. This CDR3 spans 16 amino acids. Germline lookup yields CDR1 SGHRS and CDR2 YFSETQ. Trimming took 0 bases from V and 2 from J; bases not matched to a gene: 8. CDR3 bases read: TGCGCCAGCAGCTTGGAGGGCGGGAGTTTCACCTACGAG. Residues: CASSLEGGSFTYE. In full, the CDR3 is CASSLEGGSFTYEQYF.

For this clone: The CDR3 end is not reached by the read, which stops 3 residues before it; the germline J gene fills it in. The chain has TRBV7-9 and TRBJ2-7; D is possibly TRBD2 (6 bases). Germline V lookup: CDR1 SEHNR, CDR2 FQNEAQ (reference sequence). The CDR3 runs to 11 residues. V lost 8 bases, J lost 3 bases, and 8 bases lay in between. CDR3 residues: CASGLNYEQYF. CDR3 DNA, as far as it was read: TGTGCCAGCGGACTAAACTACGAG.

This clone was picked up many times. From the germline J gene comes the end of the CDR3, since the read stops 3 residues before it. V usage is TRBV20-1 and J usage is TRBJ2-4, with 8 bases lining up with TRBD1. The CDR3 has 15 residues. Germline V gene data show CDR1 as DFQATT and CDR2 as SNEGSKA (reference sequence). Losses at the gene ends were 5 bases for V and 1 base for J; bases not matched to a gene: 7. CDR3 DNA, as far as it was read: TGCAGTGCTGCCGGACAGGGTGGTGCCAAAAACATT. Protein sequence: CSAAGQGGAKNI. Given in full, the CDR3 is CSAAGQGGAKNIQYF.

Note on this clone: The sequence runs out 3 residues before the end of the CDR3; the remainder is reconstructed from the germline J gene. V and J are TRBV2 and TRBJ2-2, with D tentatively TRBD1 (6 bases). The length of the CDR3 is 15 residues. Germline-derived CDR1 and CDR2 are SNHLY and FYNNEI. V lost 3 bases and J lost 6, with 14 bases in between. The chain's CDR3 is CASSDLAGESGELFF. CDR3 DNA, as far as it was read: TGTGCCAGCAGTGATCTCGCAGGGGAGTCCGGGGAG.